A single sample gave rise to the 27 T cell receptor beta chains below, sequenced in a study of T-cell memory formation after mild COVID-19. MiXCR, applied by TCRdb to the 5' RACE reads, yields one record per CDR3 protein. The sample holds hundreds of thousands of distinct CDR3 sequences; around 28% are singletons and the top ten take approximately 13%. Source material: PBMCs or a T cell subset sorted from them (not recorded which). The receptors stem from an adult woman who had mild COVID-19 (a few samples of this study predate the infection). Cell type and time point are not known.

This clonotype was recorded a few times. The V and J genes are TRBV6-5 and TRBJ2-1, with D uncertain. V was trimmed by 2 bases and J by 8 bases, leaving 16 bases between them. Germline V lookup: CDR1 MNHEY, CDR2 SVGAGI. The CDR3 length is 15 residues. CDR3 in DNA: TGTGCCAGCAGTTACATGGTAGGCAGTATCGATGAGCAGTTCTTC. It specifies CASSYMVGSIDEQFF.

The V call is TRBV20-1, the J call TRBJ2-3; D is unresolved. V dropped 0 bases and J dropped 2 bases, with 15 bases sitting between them. In germline, CDR1 is DFQATT, CDR2 SNEGSKA (reference sequence). This CDR3 contains 16 residues. CDR3 bases: TGCAGTGCTAGAGATTCGGTCCAGCCCTCCACAGATACGCAGTATTTT. Translated, it gives CSARDSVQPSTDTQYF.

This chain uses TRBV20-1 with TRBJ2-5, with 11 bases matching TRBD1. The J segment lost 5 bases and the V segment lost 1 base, leaving 3 bases of the junction unmatched. Germline assignment: CDR1 DFQATT and CDR2 SNEGSKA (reference sequence). The CDR3 spans 14 residues. This chain's CDR3 is CSARGTGGRETQYF. CDR3 DNA sequence: TGCAGTGCTAGAGGGACAGGGGGCCGGGAGACCCAGTACTTC.

The gene calls are TRBV4-1 and TRBJ1-5; D perhaps matches TRBD1 (6 bases). Deletions cut 10 bases from V and 5 bases from J, with 18 bases between. Germline CDR1 and CDR2: MGHRA and YSYEKL. The CDR3 is 14 amino acids. The CDR3 bases are TGCGCCACCGGGGAGGGGGGGCAGGATCAGCCCCAGCATTTT. This codes for CATGEGGQDQPQHF.

This clonotype came up a few times. The rearrangement joins TRBV7-3 to TRBJ1-2, with no clear D. Germline CDR1 and CDR2: SGHTA and FQGTGA. The CDR3 has 12 amino acids. The V gene lost 7 bases and the J gene lost 8 bases, with 14 bases spanning the gap. As DNA, the CDR3 is TGTGCCAGCACCGGAGGAGGGAGCGGCTACACCTTC. Translated: CASTGGGSGYTF.

This clonotype was found many times. CDR3 coding DNA: TGCGCCAGCAGCTCGGGACAGGAGAACACTGAAGCTTTCTTT. The encoded protein is CASSSGQENTEAFF. This chain links TRBV4-1 with TRBJ1-1, with 8 bases aligning to TRBD1. Trimming took 5 bases from V and 1 from J; bases not matched to a gene: 3. Germline CDR1 and CDR2: MGHRA and YSYEKL. The CDR3 has 14 residues.

This clonotype was seen a handful of times. The V and J genes are TRBV7-9 and TRBJ2-1; 9 bases are shared with TRBD2. The V segment lost 5 bases and the J segment 8 bases; nucleotides outside the gene matches: 10. The CDR3 spans 15 residues. CDR1 is SEHNR, CDR2 FQNEAQ, per germline (reference sequence). CDR3 in amino acids: CASSRTGGRGDEQFF. The CDR3 nucleotides are TGTGCCAGCAGCCGTACGGGCGGGAGGGGCGATGAGCAGTTCTTC.

A few counts support this clonotype. The V and J genes are TRBV7-2 and TRBJ2-3; D gene unclear. CDR3 size: 15 residues. Germline V CDR1 and CDR2: SGHTA, FQGNSA. With 6 bases removed from V and 0 bases from J, the gap between germline ends came to 13 bases. CDR3 sequence (DNA): TGTGCCAGCAGGATCGAGGTTGCTAGCACAGATACGCAGTATTTT. Its protein is CASRIEVASTDTQYF.

This clonotype was seen only a few times. The junction departs from germline at one end; a sequencing error may be responsible. V and J are TRBV7-7 and TRBJ2-5; maybe TRBD1 (6 bases). Germline V CDR1 and CDR2: SSHAT, FNYEAQ (reference sequence). The CDR3 loop spans 14 amino acids. The DNA for the CDR3 is TGTGCTAGCAGCTTGGGACAAGGAACGGAGACCCAGTACTTC. Its translation: CASSLGQGTETQYF.

The chain joins TRBV4-3 to TRBJ2-7; the match to TRBD2 covers 7 bases. Trimming cost V 0 bases and J 7 bases; bases outside gene matches: 6. The germline gives CDR1 LGHNA, CDR2 YSLEER. The CDR3 consists of 14 residues. This CDR3 is CASSQDPREGEQYF. CDR3 sequence (DNA): TGCGCCAGCAGCCAAGATCCCAGGGAGGGAGAGCAGTACTTC.

This clonotype was counted between two and nine times. The rearrangement links TRBV12-3 or TRBV12-4 to TRBJ2-7, with D possibly called TRBD1 or TRBD2 (5 bases each). This CDR3 region has 12 residues. V dropped 5 bases and J dropped 7 bases, with 12 bases sitting between them. CDR3 coding DNA: TGTGCCAGCAGTCTTCTCTGGGGGGAGCAGTACTTC. It is translated as CASSLLWGEQYF.

This clonotype was observed at least ten times. The CDR3 DNA reads as TGTGCCAGCAGTCCAGGGGGAGGGGGCACAGATACGCAGTATTTT. It specifies CASSPGGGGTDTQYF. This chain links TRBV28 with TRBJ2-3; possibly TRBD1 or TRBD2 for D (7 bases each). Trimming took off 5 bases at V and 1 base at J, with 13 bases between the two ends. Germline V gene lookup returns CDR1 MDHEN and CDR2 SYDVKM. This CDR3 is 15 amino acids long.

The gene calls are TRBV5-6 and TRBJ1-6; no clear D gene. With 0 bases removed from V and 0 bases from J, the gap between germline ends came to 10 bases. Per germline, CDR1 SGHDT and CDR2 YYEEEE. The CDR3 sequence is 17 residues long. Here the CDR3 reads CASSLDPVSSYNSPLHF. The CDR3 coding sequence is TGTGCCAGCAGCTTGGACCCCGTGAGCTCCTATAATTCACCCCTCCACTTT.

This clonotype was observed a few times. V and J are TRBV5-1 and TRBJ2-7; TRBD1 matches at 7 bases. Germline CDR1 reads SGHRS; CDR2 reads YFSETQ. V was clipped by 0 bases and J by 0 bases; unmatched bases: 3. This CDR3 is 15 amino acids long. This CDR3 is CASSLEGTVSYEQYF. The CDR3 DNA reads TGCGCCAGCAGCTTGGAGGGGACAGTCTCCTACGAGCAGTACTTC.

This chain connects TRBV20-1 to TRBJ1-2, with D possibly TRBD1 on 5 matching bases. CDR1 is DFQATT, CDR2 SNEGSKA, per germline (reference sequence). The V end was cut by 0 bases, the J end by 1 base, with 9 bases between. This CDR3 spans 14 amino acids. The CDR3 region has the DNA TGCAGTGCTAGAGATGACAGCCATAACTATGGCTACACCTTC. It is translated as CSARDDSHNYGYTF.

The rearrangement joins TRBV5-1 to TRBJ2-5; 8 nucleotides align to TRBD1. Trimming took 3 bases from V and 3 from J; bases not matched to a gene: 10. Germline V lookup: CDR1 SGHRS, CDR2 YFSETQ. The CDR3 totals 16 residues. The DNA of the CDR3 is TGCGCCAGCAGCTCCAATCAGGGGGCGAGTAAAGAGACCCAGTACTTC. It is translated as CASSSNQGASKETQYF.

The rearrangement links TRBV29-1 to TRBJ2-5; D is uncertain. The CDR3 totals 13 residues. Germline values: CDR1 SQVTM, CDR2 ANQGSEA. V lost 4 bases and J 0 bases, leaving 9 bases between the germline ends. For the CDR3, the DNA is TGCAGCGTTGGGGAAACGAACCAAGAGACCCAGTACTTC. It is translated as CSVGETNQETQYF.

The gene calls are TRBV2 and TRBJ1-1; D is unresolved. The CDR3 runs to 13 residues. The ends were cut back, 3 bases at V and 2 bases at J, with 7 bases in the middle. Germline CDR1 reads SNHLY; CDR2 reads FYNNEI. The CDR3 DNA reads as TGTGCCAGCAGTGACGGTCGAAACACTGAAGCTTTCTTT. Residues: CASSDGRNTEAFF. Full variable domain (remainder filled in from reference TRBV2 and TRBJ1-1): EPEVTQTPSHQVTQMGQEVILRCVPISNHLYFYWYRQILGQKVEFLVSFYNNEISEKSEIFDDQFSVERPDGSNFTLKIRSTKLEDSAMYFCASSDGRNTEAFFGQGTRLTVV.

The chain combines TRBV5-1 with TRBJ2-5; 11 nucleotides line up with TRBD1. From germline, CDR1 is SGHRS and CDR2 YFSETQ. This CDR3 region has 15 residues. J gave up 4 bases and V 4 bases, and 6 bases lay outside the gene matches. CDR3: CASSASGTGGETQYF. The CDR3 nucleotides read TGCGCCAGCAGCGCCTCCGGGACAGGGGGAGAGACCCAGTACTTC.

This chain links TRBV20-1 with TRBJ2-1; a possible D gene is TRBD2 (5 bases). The length of the CDR3 is 13 residues. CDR1 and CDR2 from the germline V gene are DFQATT and SNEGSKA (reference sequence). V lost 3 bases to trimming and J lost 2 bases, with 8 bases between them. DNA for the CDR3: TGCAGTGCTAGTTGGACTGCCTACAATGAGCAGTTCTTC. Translation gives CSASWTAYNEQFF.

V and J are TRBV11-1 and TRBJ2-7; D gene ambiguous. Trimming took 3 bases from V and 4 from J, leaving 10 bases between them. CDR1 is SGHAT and CDR2 is FQDESV in the germline V gene (reference sequence). CDR3 length equals 13 residues. CDR3 sequence: CASSFESGYEQYF. In DNA form, the CDR3 reads TGTGCCAGCAGCTTTGAGTCTGGGTACGAGCAGTACTTC.

This chain connects TRBV6-5 to TRBJ1-1; 10 bases match TRBD1. The ends lost 4 bases at V and 7 bases at J; junction bases unmatched: 9. Germline assignment: CDR1 MNHEY and CDR2 SVGAGI. This CDR3 contains 15 residues. CDR3 residues: CASSSPTGQGSEAFF. The DNA of the CDR3 is TGTGCCAGCAGTTCACCTACGGGACAGGGGAGTGAAGCTTTCTTT.

In its sample, this clonotype was seen once. CDR3 DNA: TGTGCCAGCAGCTTAGAATACAGCTCTAATGAAAAACTGTTTTTT. This encodes CASSLEYSSNEKLFF. The chain recombines TRBV7-2 with TRBJ1-4; D gene ambiguous. The ends were cut back, 1 base at V and 3 bases at J, with 9 bases in the middle. This CDR3 has 15 amino acids. Germline assignment: CDR1 SGHTA and CDR2 FQGNSA.

This clonotype occurred many times. CDR3: CASSSRPSTDTQYF. The DNA for the CDR3 is TGTGCCAGCAGCTCCCGTCCTAGCACAGATACGCAGTATTTT. The chain combines TRBV7-6 with TRBJ2-3; D is uncertain. The CDR3 extends over 14 amino acids. Germline CDR1 and CDR2: SGHVS and FNYEAQ. V lost 4 bases and J lost 0, with 8 bases in between.

This clonotype was found a few times. The chain joins TRBV14 to TRBJ2-1; D call uncertain. There are 12 residues in the CDR3. Trimming pared 0 bases from V and 9 bases from J, leaving 6 bases between. Germline CDR1 and CDR2: SGHDN and FVKESK. The CDR3 region is CASSQEPGEQFF. The CDR3 DNA is TGTGCCAGCAGCCAAGAACCTGGTGAGCAGTTCTTC. Complete variable domain (other parts from reference TRBV14 and TRBJ2-1): EAGVTQFPSHSVIEKGQTVTLRCDPISGHDNLYWYRRVMGKEIKFLLHFVKESKQDESGMPNNRFLAERTGGTYSTLKVQPAELEDSGVYFCASSQEPGEQFFGPGTRLTVL.

The table lists this clonotype with a few counts. This rearrangement joins TRBV7-8 to TRBJ1-1; D is perhaps TRBD1 (6 bases). V was cut by 1 base and J by 8 bases, with 20 bases left in between. This CDR3 region has 16 residues. Germline V lookup: CDR1 SGHVS, CDR2 FQNEAQ. In DNA form, the CDR3 reads TGTGCCAGCAGCTTAGATCCTTTGGGGGCGCGGGGGGAAGCTTTCTTT. This gives the protein CASSLDPLGARGEAFF.

In DNA form, the CDR3 reads TGTGCCAGCAAACTAAGCTCTGGAAACACCATATATTTT. Its protein product is CASKLSSGNTIYF. The V call is TRBV12-3 or TRBV12-4, the J call TRBJ1-3; D remains unclear. The CDR3 runs 13 residues. The V end lost 7 bases, the J end lost 0 bases, and 7 bases lay between the germline ends.